This TCR beta chain was retrieved from a study of Graves' ophthalmopathy and Graves' hyperthyroidism. CDR1 SGHTA and CDR2 FQGNSA come from the germline V gene. This CDR3 contains 13 residues. CDR3 regions of TCR beta were amplified from RNA transcripts. First-round RT-PCR with HTBI primers preceded a second-round multiplex PCR. TCRdb independently ran MiXCR on the multiplex PCR reads; one entry per CDR3 protein. The sample carries over 450,000 distinct CDR3 sequences, roughly 14% recorded once. Regarding this clonotype: A junction end diverges from the germline sequence, so it may reflect a read error.

The diagnostic workup employed clinical symptoms, serum thyroxine, TRAb, thyroid ultrasound and orbital computed tomography. The TCR sequence derives from a woman aged 25 to 45 with Graves' ophthalmopathy. The genes are TRBV7-2 and TRBJ2-7; either TRBD1 or TRBD2 may supply D (5 bases each). Sample: blood. The CDR3 spells CASSRGPSYEQHF. DNA of the CDR3: TGTGCCAGCAGCAGGGGACCCTCCTACGAGCAGCACTTC.